This TCR beta chain originates from a study of shared clonotypes between healthy human individuals. Study-wide points: Relative to memory subsets, naive subsets generally showed larger estimated richness. Compared with clonotypes that all four donors shared, non-shared clonotypes had lower generation probabilities.

Germline CDR1 reads SGHNT; CDR2 reads YYREEE (reference sequence). Germline trimming cut 0 bases from V and 2 bases from J; bases unmatched to any gene: 2. The CDR3 sequence is 16 residues long. To note about this clone: The antigen remains unidentified. Other DNA sequences from this sample encode an identical CDR3 as well.

Naivety among CD8 cells was defined by CD45RO negativity and positive CCR7 selection, thereby excluding terminally differentiated effector memory CD45RA+ cells. Under the authors' procedure: Junction-only immunoSEQ data arrived without quality scores, meaning filtering differed. The table came from immunoSEQ multiplex PCR; TCRdb's copy has only in-frame clones and leaves some out. V and J calls and clone size come straight from that table; D and trimming were deduced from the DNA. The sample lists over 2 million clones, just under 95% occurring once. The sequenced sample consisted of naive CD8+ T cells sorted from blood. The origin of this receptor is a man aged 18 to 29 in good health. The chain joins TRBV5-4 to TRBJ2-1; 10 bases are a match to TRBD2. CDR3 DNA: TGTGCCAGCAGCTTGGGTAGCGGGGGGACCTACAATGAGCAGTTCTTC. Residues: CASSLGSGGTYNEQFF.